A single count supports the clone carrying this TCR beta chain. Original handling: Reference gene primer amplification in the assay estimated nucleated cell counts. Some clones are missing from TCRdb's copy, which holds only in-frame ones; the method was immunoSEQ multiplex PCR. The V and J calls and clone size are taken from that table; D and trimming were inferred from the DNA. The data contain about 170,000 clones, under 90% of them singletons. This entry belongs to a study of blood T cell repertoires in COVID-19. At the level of the study: PBMCs, B-cell-depleted T cells, or T cells provided the cDNA or gDNA that made up the material.

The sequence was obtained from a woman aged 70-85 years with COVID-19, enrolled during active disease. Material for sequencing was peripheral blood.

The chain's CDR3 is CASSSNRGDTQYF. CDR3 bases: TGTGCCAGCAGCTCGAACAGGGGAGATACGCAGTATTTT. The chain carries TRBV5-6 and TRBJ2-3, with 7 positions matching TRBD1. The V segment lost 3 bases and the J segment 5 bases; nucleotides outside the gene matches: 3. The CDR3 length is 13 residues. Germline-derived CDR1 and CDR2 are SGHDT and YYEEEE.